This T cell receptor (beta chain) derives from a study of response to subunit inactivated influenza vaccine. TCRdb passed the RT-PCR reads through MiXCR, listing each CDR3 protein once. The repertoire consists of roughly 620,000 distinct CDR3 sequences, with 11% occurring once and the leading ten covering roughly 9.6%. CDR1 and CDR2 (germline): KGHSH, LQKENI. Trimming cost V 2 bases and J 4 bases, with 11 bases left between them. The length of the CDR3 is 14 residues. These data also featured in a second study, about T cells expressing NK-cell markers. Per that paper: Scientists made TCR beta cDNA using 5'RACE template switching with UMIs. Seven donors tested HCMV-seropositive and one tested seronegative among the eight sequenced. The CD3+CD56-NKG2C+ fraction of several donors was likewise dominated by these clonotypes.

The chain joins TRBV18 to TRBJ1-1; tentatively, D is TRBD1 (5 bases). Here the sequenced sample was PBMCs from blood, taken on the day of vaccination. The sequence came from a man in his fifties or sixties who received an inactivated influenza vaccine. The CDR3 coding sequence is TGTGCCAGCTCACCATTTGTCGGGGGCACTGAAGCTTTCTTT. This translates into CASSPFVGGTEAFF.